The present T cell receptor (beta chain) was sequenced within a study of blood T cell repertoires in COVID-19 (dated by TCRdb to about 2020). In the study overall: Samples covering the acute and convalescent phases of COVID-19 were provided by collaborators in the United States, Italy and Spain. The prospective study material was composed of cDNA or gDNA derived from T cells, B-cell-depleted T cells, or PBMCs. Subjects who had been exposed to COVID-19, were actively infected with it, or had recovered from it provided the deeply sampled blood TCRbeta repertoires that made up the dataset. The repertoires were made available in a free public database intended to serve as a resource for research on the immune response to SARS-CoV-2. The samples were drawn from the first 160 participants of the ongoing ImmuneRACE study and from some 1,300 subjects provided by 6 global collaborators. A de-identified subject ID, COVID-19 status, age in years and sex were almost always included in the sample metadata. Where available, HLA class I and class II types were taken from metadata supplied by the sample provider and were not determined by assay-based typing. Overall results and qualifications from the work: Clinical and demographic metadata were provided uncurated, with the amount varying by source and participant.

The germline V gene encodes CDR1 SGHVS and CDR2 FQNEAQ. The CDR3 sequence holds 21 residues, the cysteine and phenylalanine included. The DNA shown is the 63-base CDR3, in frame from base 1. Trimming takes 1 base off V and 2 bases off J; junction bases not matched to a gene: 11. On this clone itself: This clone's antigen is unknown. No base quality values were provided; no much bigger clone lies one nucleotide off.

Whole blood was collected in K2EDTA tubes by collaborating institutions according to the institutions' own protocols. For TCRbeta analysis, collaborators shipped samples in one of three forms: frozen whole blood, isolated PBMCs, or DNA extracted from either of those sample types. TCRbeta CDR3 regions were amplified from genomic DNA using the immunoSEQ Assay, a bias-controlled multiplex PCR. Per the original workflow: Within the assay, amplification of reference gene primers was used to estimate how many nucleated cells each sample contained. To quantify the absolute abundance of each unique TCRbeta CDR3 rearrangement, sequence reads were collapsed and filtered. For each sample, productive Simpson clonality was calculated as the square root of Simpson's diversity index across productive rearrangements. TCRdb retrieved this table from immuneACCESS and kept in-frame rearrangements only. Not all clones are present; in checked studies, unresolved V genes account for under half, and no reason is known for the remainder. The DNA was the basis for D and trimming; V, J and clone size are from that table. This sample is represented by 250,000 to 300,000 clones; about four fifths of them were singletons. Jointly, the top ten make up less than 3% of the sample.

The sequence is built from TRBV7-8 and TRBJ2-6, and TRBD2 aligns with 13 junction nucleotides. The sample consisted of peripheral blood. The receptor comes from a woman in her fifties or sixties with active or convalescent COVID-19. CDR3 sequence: CASSLGFTLLAGGPGANVLTF. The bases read TGTGCCAGCAGCTTAGGGTTTACTCTACTAGCGGGGGGGCCTGGGGCCAACGTCCTGACTTTC.